The 27 T cell receptor beta chains below were found in one sample sequenced in a study of T cells in Graves' hyperthyroidism and ophthalmopathy. There were TCR beta CDR3 regions amplified from RNA transcripts. The HTBI set primed first-round TCR CDR3 RT-PCR. TCRdb re-called the multiplex PCR reads through MiXCR, storing one row per CDR3 protein. The table includes 550,000 to 800,000 distinct CDR3 sequences, about a sixth detected once. What was sequenced was blood. Source of these receptors: a man aged 18 to 29 with Graves' hyperthyroidism.

This clonotype was seen once. The V call is TRBV19, the J call TRBJ1-2; D possibly corresponds to TRBD1 (6 bases). V lost 1 base and J lost 6, with 15 bases in between. The CDR3 has 15 residues. From germline, CDR1 is LNHDA and CDR2 SQIVND (reference sequence). CDR3 sequence (DNA): TGTGCCAGTAGTATAGGGGAGGGCCAGGGGCATGGCTACACCTTC. Translation: CASSIGEGQGHGYTF.

The J gene is TRBJ1-5, the V gene TRBV4-1; perhaps TRBD1 as D (5 bases). The CDR3 contains 20 residues. CDR1 and CDR2 (germline): MGHRA, YSYEKL. The V gene lost 0 bases and the J gene lost 4 bases, with 25 bases spanning the gap. CDR3 in amino acids: CASSQDISRVAGKANQPQHF. The CDR3 nucleotides read TGCGCCAGCAGCCAAGATATCTCGCGAGTGGCAGGGAAGGCGAATCAGCCCCAGCATTTT.

V and J are TRBV12-3 or TRBV12-4 and TRBJ2-5; 12 positions match TRBD2. CDR3 length equals 16 residues. Losses at the gene ends were 4 bases for V and 8 bases for J; bases not matched to a gene: 11. The CDR3 region has the DNA TGTGCCAGCAGTTCGCTAGCGGGAGGGGGGTTAGGCACCCAGTACTTC. This translates into CASSSLAGGGLGTQYF.

Of note for this clonotype: At one boundary the junction diverges from the germline segment, which might be a read error. The CDR3, as DNA: TGTGCCAGCAGCCAAGGGACTAGCGGGAGGCAAAACTTC. It translates to CASSQGTSGRQNF. This chain joins TRBV7-2 and TRBJ2-7, with 15 bases matching TRBD2. Looked up from germline, CDR1 is SGHTA and CDR2 is FQGNSA. This CDR3 region has 13 residues.

This clonotype was seen repeatedly, ten times or more. This CDR3 is CSARAASGRADTQYF. The DNA for the CDR3 is TGCAGTGCTAGAGCGGCTAGCGGGAGGGCAGATACGCAGTATTTT. The J gene is TRBJ2-3, the V gene TRBV20-1; 12 bases line up with TRBD2. The V segment lost 1 base and the J segment 4 bases; nucleotides outside the gene matches: 3. Germline lookup yields CDR1 DFQATT and CDR2 SNEGSKA (reference sequence). This CDR3 region has 15 residues.

V gene TRBV28 combines with J gene TRBJ2-2; D is uncertain. The CDR3 spans 13 residues. Germline values: CDR1 MDHEN, CDR2 SYDVKM. The V end was cut by 4 bases, the J end by 6 bases, with 9 bases between. The CDR3 DNA reads TGTGCCAGCAGTTCGCTCCGGGCCGGGGAGCTGTTTTTT. Protein sequence: CASSSLRAGELFF.

In this sample, this clonotype turned up a few times. The gene calls are TRBV20-1 and TRBJ2-1, with 9 bases aligning to TRBD2. CDR3 length: 15 residues. V lost 2 bases, J lost 9 bases, and 11 bases stayed unmatched. Germline V gene data show CDR1 as DFQATT and CDR2 as SNEGSKA (reference sequence). CDR3 in amino acids: CSARLASGAQGEQFF. CDR3 in DNA: TGCAGTGCTAGATTGGCTAGCGGGGCCCAGGGTGAGCAGTTCTTC.

V and J are TRBV29-1 and TRBJ2-1; 7 bases map to TRBD2. CDR1 and CDR2 from the germline V gene are SQVTM and ANQGSEA. The CDR3 runs to 15 residues. V shed 2 bases and J 3 bases; nucleotides not matched to a gene: 7. CDR3: CSVESGAGNYNEQFF. For the CDR3, the DNA is TGCAGCGTTGAAAGCGGGGCCGGGAACTACAATGAGCAGTTCTTC.

The V and J genes are TRBV19 and TRBJ2-1; a possible D gene is TRBD2 (6 bases). The CDR3 extends over 13 amino acids. Germline V gene sequence: CDR1 LNHDA, CDR2 SQIVND (reference sequence). V was pared by 3 bases and J by 9 bases, with 12 bases between. This chain's CDR3 is CASSIPGAVEQFF. The CDR3 nucleotides read TGTGCCAGTAGTATCCCGGGAGCTGTTGAGCAGTTCTTC.

There are many counts of this clonotype. CDR3 in DNA: TGTGCCAGCAGCCAATCGCCGGGACAGATCTCAAGCTCTGGAAACACCATATATTTT. Its protein is CASSQSPGQISSSGNTIYF. The chain carries TRBV3-1 and TRBJ1-3, with 7 bases aligning to TRBD1. The junction had 13 bases not matched to a gene; V was cut back by 2 bases and J by 0 bases. Per germline, CDR1 LGHDT and CDR2 YNNKEL (reference sequence). CDR3 length: 19 residues.

This chain uses TRBV11-1 with TRBJ2-1; 7 bases map to TRBD2. This CDR3 has 16 residues. Germline V gene lookup returns CDR1 SGHAT and CDR2 FQDESV (reference sequence). The trim removed 5 bases at V and 3 bases at J, leaving 10 bases unmatched. In nucleotides, the CDR3 is TGTGCCAGCAGCCTGGGGGGGTCCCCCCTCTACAATGAGCAGTTCTTC. Its protein product is CASSLGGSPLYNEQFF.

This clonotype was seen a handful of times. The chain combines TRBV4-1 with TRBJ2-7, with TRBD2 as a possible D gene (5 bases). There are 17 residues in the CDR3. Trimming stripped 1 base from V and 2 bases from J, with 18 bases between. CDR1 is MGHRA, CDR2 YSYEKL, per germline. The CDR3 sequence is CASSQGPPAAATYEQYF. In nucleotides, the CDR3 is TGCGCCAGCAGCCAAGGACCACCAGCAGCGGCCACCTACGAGCAGTACTTC.

The sample holds many counts of this clonotype. The chain couples TRBV7-9 to TRBJ2-7; maybe TRBD1 (6 bases). The CDR3 sequence is 13 residues long. Trimming left V 5 bases short and J 1 base short, with 9 bases between. CDR1 and CDR2 (germline): SEHNR, FQNEAQ (reference sequence). The CDR3 loop is CASSGGGSYEQYF. In DNA form, the CDR3 reads TGTGCCAGCAGCGGGGGCGGTTCCTACGAGCAGTACTTC.

The J gene is TRBJ1-5, the V gene TRBV20-1; no firm D call. Deletions cut 1 base from V and 0 bases from J, with 10 bases between. From germline, CDR1 is DFQATT and CDR2 SNEGSKA (reference sequence). This CDR3 contains 15 residues. The CDR3 here is CSARGPAYSNQPQHF. CDR3 in DNA: TGCAGTGCTAGAGGCCCAGCGTATAGCAATCAGCCCCAGCATTTT.

This clonotype was recorded many times. The CDR3 sequence: CASSGTSVNEQFF. CDR3 sequence (DNA): TGTGCCAGCTCCGGGACTAGCGTGAATGAGCAGTTCTTC. This chain links TRBV27 with TRBJ2-1; TRBD2 aligns across 10 bases. The germline V gene has CDR1 MNHEY and CDR2 SMNVEV (reference sequence). Germline trimming cut 8 bases from V and 7 bases from J; bases unmatched to any gene: 5. The CDR3 sequence is 13 residues long.

In nucleotides, the CDR3 is TGCAGTGCTAGAGGAGGGGGGGATCGCTCCTACGAGCAGTACTTC. Its translation is CSARGGGDRSYEQYF. The chain recombines TRBV20-1 with TRBJ2-7; tentatively, D is TRBD2 (7 bases). V lost 1 base and J lost 0, with 13 bases in between. This CDR3 has 15 residues. Germline assignment: CDR1 DFQATT and CDR2 SNEGSKA (reference sequence).

This chain connects TRBV5-1 to TRBJ2-5; no clear D gene. The germline CDR1 and CDR2 sequences are SGHRS and YFSETQ. This CDR3 spans 13 amino acids. Trimming took 6 bases from V and 3 from J, leaving 12 bases between them. Here the CDR3 reads CASKRGMEETQYF. CDR3 DNA sequence: TGCGCCAGCAAACGAGGAATGGAAGAGACCCAGTACTTC.

This clonotype occurred many times. V gene TRBV28 combines with J gene TRBJ2-5; possibly TRBD2 for D (5 bases). The CDR3 runs 14 residues. The germline gives CDR1 MDHEN, CDR2 SYDVKM. Trimming removed 3 bases at V and 5 bases at J, with 13 bases between. CDR3 DNA: TGTGCCAGCAGTTTTTTAGCGCTTGGTGAGACCCAGTACTTC. The encoded protein is CASSFLALGETQYF.

This clonotype was recorded many times. V and J are TRBV30 and TRBJ1-2; 7 nucleotides line up with TRBD1. The CDR3 runs 15 residues. Trimming took 0 bases from V and 3 from J; bases not matched to a gene: 7. Germline lookup yields CDR1 GTSNPN and CDR2 SVGIG (reference sequence). Written as DNA, the CDR3 is TGTGCCTGGAGTGTACCGGGCAGGGGGTACTATGGCTACACCTTC. Translating it yields CAWSVPGRGYYGYTF.

This clonotype has a handful of counts. This rearrangement joins TRBV11-1 to TRBJ2-7; the D is unclear. Germline CDR1 reads SGHAT; CDR2 reads FQDESV (reference sequence). The CDR3 is made up of 14 amino acids. V was pared by 3 bases and J by 4 bases, with 13 bases between. In DNA, the CDR3 is TGTGCCAGCAGCTTTAGCTCTACGTCGTACGAGCAGTACTTC. This translates into CASSFSSTSYEQYF.

Many counts were recorded for this clonotype. The chain employs TRBV12-3 or TRBV12-4 and TRBJ2-1; D perhaps matches TRBD1 (5 bases). The CDR3 is 15 residues long. The V end lost 3 bases, the J end lost 5 bases, and 14 bases lay between the germline ends. CDR3 sequence: CASSFAGLGNNEQFF. CDR3 sequence (DNA): TGTGCCAGCAGTTTCGCAGGGCTAGGGAACAATGAGCAGTTCTTC.

This clonotype was counted only a few times. This chain links TRBV5-1 with TRBJ1-1; 8 nucleotides line up with TRBD1. Germline loops: CDR1 SGHRS, CDR2 YFSETQ. The CDR3 has 13 amino acids. V shed 2 bases and J 6 bases; nucleotides not matched to a gene: 3. CDR3 DNA sequence: TGCGCCAGCAGCTTACAGGGGGTGGCTGAAGCTTTCTTT. Its translation is CASSLQGVAEAFF.

The J gene is TRBJ2-3, the V gene TRBV5-1; TRBD1 aligns across 7 bases. The germline gives CDR1 SGHRS, CDR2 YFSETQ. V dropped 4 bases and J dropped 7; count of bases not matched to a gene: 12. CDR3 length: 15 amino acids. CDR3 region: CASSQGVEWGNTQYF. The CDR3 DNA is TGCGCCAGCAGCCAGGGGGTTGAGTGGGGAAATACGCAGTATTTT.

This chain uses TRBV19 with TRBJ2-1; 8 positions match TRBD1. Per germline, CDR1 LNHDA and CDR2 SQIVND (reference sequence). V lost 3 bases to trimming and J lost 6 bases; unmatched junction nucleotides: 4. This CDR3 is 14 amino acids long. CDR3 loop: CASSIQGAPNEQFF. DNA of the CDR3: TGTGCCAGTAGTATTCAGGGGGCCCCCAATGAGCAGTTCTTC.

This clonotype was seen a handful of times. The genes are TRBV5-5 and TRBJ2-1; 11 positions match TRBD2. V lost 5 bases, J lost 7 bases, and 8 bases stayed unmatched. There are 15 residues in the CDR3. Germline CDR1 and CDR2: SGHKS and YYEKEE (reference sequence). CDR3 sequence (DNA): TGTGCCAGCAGGATGACTAGCGGGACCGGGAATGAGCAGTTCTTC. Translated, it gives CASRMTSGTGNEQFF.

This clonotype appeared many times. This chain joins TRBV7-8 and TRBJ2-7; D remains unclear. This CDR3 comprises 13 residues. V shed 4 bases and J shed 3 bases, with 10 bases lying between them. The germline gives CDR1 SGHVS, CDR2 FQNEAQ. The CDR3 DNA reads as TGTGCCAGCAGCTCCGGTTGGGGCTACGAGCAGTACTTC. Its translation is CASSSGWGYEQYF. Using reference TRBV7-8 and TRBJ2-7 for the parts outside the CDR3, the full variable domain is GAGVSQSPRYKVAKRGQDVALRCDPISGHVSLFWYQQALGQGPEFLTYFQNEAQLDKSGLPSDRFFAERPEGSVSTLKIQRTQQEDSAVYLCASSSGWGYEQYFGPGTRLTVT.

This clonotype came up many times. The chain is built from TRBV28 and TRBJ2-5; no clear D. V was cut by 2 bases and J by 2 bases, with 24 bases left in between. Germline V lookup: CDR1 MDHEN, CDR2 SYDVKM. The CDR3 runs to 19 residues. The CDR3 spells CASSLDPVRVKAPQETQYF. CDR3 nucleotides: TGTGCCAGCAGTTTAGATCCCGTCCGAGTCAAGGCTCCACAAGAGACCCAGTACTTC.